Reported below is one T cell receptor beta chain. A few counts support this clone. Its antigen remains undetermined. Base-call qualities are not available, and no considerably larger clone is one nucleotide away. This sample was taken from a study of T cell responses to AZD1222 COVID-19 vaccine (dated by TCRdb to 2020 to 2022). Looking at the study overall: TCR sequencing was performed for about 250 trial participants, of whom around 200 were given two doses of AZD1222 and around 25 were given two doses of MenACWY control vaccine. Trial participants were enrolled by age into subgroups of 18-55, 56-69 and 70-plus years, and 148, 28 and 57 TCR-sequenced participants, respectively, were included in these subgroups. Broader findings and caveats from the paper: After two AZD1222 doses, spike-specific TCR breadth and depth were significantly higher than at day 0 and than in MenACWY recipients. Because no samples from the day 14 peak response were available, repertoires could be characterized only after the peak T cell response. Nearly half of unique spike-specific TCRs reportedly recognized epitopes outside regions mutated in the B.1.351 and B.1.1.7 variants. Participants were mostly white British and included more females than males, and it was suggested by the authors that clonal diversity may have been underestimated. The 56-69-year group was small, and its depth increase did not reach significance, likely because of low power. Conclusions about previously exposed vaccinees are limited, since just 6 or 7 AZD1222 recipients were seropositive for SARS-CoV-2 at baseline. The whole spike protein was spanned by vaccine-associated CD4 TCRs, and dominant responses were seen in regions 160-218 and 743-854.

The CDR3 regions of human TCRbeta chains were analyzed by immunosequencing. Per the authors' processing: TCRs in the repertoires were matched against a reference library of SARS-CoV-2-specific TCRs that had been generated with the MIRA antigen-specificity platform. Breadth was defined as the fraction of unique TCRs that were SARS-CoV-2-associated, and depth was defined as the fraction of total T cells that were SARS-CoV-2-associated. Each spike-specific TCR was assigned to its reactive spike region and to a CD4 or CD8 class using the MIRA data. Log10-transformed breadth and depth values were compared by one-way ANOVA with Sidak's multiple comparisons tests. The clones in this table, taken by TCRdb from immuneACCESS, are in-frame only. Not every clone is retained; where verified, under half of the shortfall comes from an unresolved V gene, and the cause of the rest is unknown. V, J and clone size are those of that table, while D and trimming were read from the DNA. The sample data list around 150,000 clones, and approximately 88% of these were observed just once. The biggest ten clones account for more than 4% of the sample.

The time point label, read with the paper, signifies: about 28 days (+/-7) after the second vaccine dose. Because spike-specific TCR depth and breadth did not differ between the two schedules, AZD1222 recipients who got a second dose at roughly 4 weeks were pooled with those who got a second dose at roughly 12 weeks. Vaccinee samples were obtained from the UK trials COV001 and COV002, which included a single-blind randomized controlled phase 2/3 trial of AZD1222 (ChAdOx1 nCoV-19) in healthy adults. For TCRbeta chain sequencing, PBMC samples were collected from trial participants at day 0 and at day 28 after the second dose. Sequences were derived from peripheral blood, sampled 28 days after the second AZD1222 dose. The TCR was taken from an adult who received the AZD1222 COVID-19 vaccine.

The DNA sequence is TGTGCCAGCAGCTTAGCTCCCGGGACTTTCTACGAGCAGTACTTC. This sequence encodes CASSLAPGTFYEQYF. The chain is encoded by TRBV7-6 joined to TRBJ2-7; TRBD2 is a possible D gene, resting on 6 matching bases. Its CDR3 holds 15 amino acids, cysteine through phenylalanine. Just CDR3 DNA is preserved here, 45 bases in frame from base 1. V loses 0 bases, J loses 3 bases, and the germline ends lie 12 bases apart. Looking up the germline V gene yields CDR1 SGHVS and CDR2 FNYEAQ.